These T cell receptor beta chains were read from a single sample in a study of control samples from healthy donors and cancer patients. TCRdb's copy holds only in-frame clones and misses some; the assay was immunoSEQ multiplex PCR. The repertoire holds roughly 88,000 clones, with roughly 91% as singletons. Sequencing used blood. Receptors originate from a man aged 45-65 years in good health. CDR3s include the opening cysteine and the closing phenylalanine or tryptophan. D genes are given only for firm matches. Expanded clones get a size class; other rows say once, few or many, or leave the size out.

cdr3_nt cdr3_aa v_call clone_size j_call cdr3_length d_call
TGTGCCAGCTCACCATATCGAGAGACCCAGTACTTC CASSPYRETQYF TRBV18 once TRBJ2-5 12 -
TGTGCCAGCAGTTACCGGGACAGGGCATATGAGCAGTTCTTC CASSYRDRAYEQFF TRBV6-2/TRBV6-3 - TRBJ2-1 14 TRBD1
TGTGCCAGCAGTCCTCGGACAGGGGGTATAAGGAACACTGAAGCTTTCTTT CASSPRTGGIRNTEAFF TRBV27 - TRBJ1-1 17 TRBD1
TGTGCCAGCAGTTTATCTGGCAGTGGGAGATACGGCTACACCTTC CASSLSGSGRYGYTF TRBV27 - TRBJ1-2 15 -
TGTGCCAGTAGTATGGAGAGGACTAGCGGGGTCCTCTACTTC CASSMERTSGVLYF TRBV19 - TRBJ2-7 14 TRBD2
TGTGCCAGCAGTTCAAACAGCCCCTCGGGGCAGCCCCAGCATTTT CASSSNSPSGQPQHF TRBV6-6 few TRBJ1-5 15 -
TGCAGCGTTGTTGTGAACACTGAAGCTTTCTTT CSVVVNTEAFF TRBV29-1 - TRBJ1-1 11 -
TGTGCCAGCTCCCCAAGAGGTGACGGCTACACCTTC CASSPRGDGYTF TRBV18 - TRBJ1-2 12 -
TGTGCCAGCAGCTTAACCCAGTGGACAAGACAGTTCTTC CASSLTQWTRQFF TRBV7-7 - TRBJ2-1 13 -
TGTGCCAGTAGTATCCGAGGGGGTACTGAAGCTTTCTTT CASSIRGGTEAFF TRBV19 - TRBJ1-1 13 -
TGTGCCAGCAGCCACGGAGGAGGGAAACAAGAGACCCAGTACTTC CASSHGGGKQETQYF TRBV7-9 - TRBJ2-5 15 -
TGTGCCAGCAGCCTGACCGCGGCAGCCACAGATACGCAGTATTTT CASSLTAAATDTQYF TRBV5-4 - TRBJ2-3 15 -
TGCGCCAGCAGCTTGGCGGCGGGGGGCAGCACAGATACGCAGTATTTT CASSLAAGGSTDTQYF TRBV5-1 once TRBJ2-3 16 TRBD2
TGTGCCAGCAGCCCGAGGGGCCCGGTGGTTGCAGAGACCCAGTACTTC CASSPRGPVVAETQYF TRBV7-6 - TRBJ2-5 16 -
TGTGCCAGCAGTGAAAAGGAGGGTACGGGAGCACCCCTCCACTTT CASSEKEGTGAPLHF TRBV2 - TRBJ1-6 15 -
TGCGCCATCAAAGACGAGGGAGTGAGCGGGGAGCTGTTTTTT CAIKDEGVSGELFF TRBV5-1 few TRBJ2-2 14 -
TGTGCCAGTAGGGCGGGGAGCACAGATACGCAGTATTTT CASRAGSTDTQYF TRBV19 once TRBJ2-3 13 -
TGTGCCAGCAGTTTAAAAAGGTACACTGAAGCTTTCTTT CASSLKRYTEAFF TRBV27 - TRBJ1-1 13 -
TGTGCCAGCGGCACACCGGGGGGTAACTATGGCTACACCTTC CASGTPGGNYGYTF TRBV5-5 - TRBJ1-2 14 -
TGTGCCAGCAGCTGGACCAGGAACACTGAAGCTTTCTTT CASSWTRNTEAFF TRBV7-7 - TRBJ1-1 13 -
TGTGCCAGCAGCTTAGTTTTGGGGAATGAAAAACTGTTTTTT CASSLVLGNEKLFF TRBV7-9 - TRBJ1-4 14 -
TGTGCCACCAGTGCAGCGGGGGAGTTAGGCTACACCTTC CATSAAGELGYTF TRBV24-1 - TRBJ1-2 13 -
TGTGCCGGCGGGGCGAACACTGAAGCTTTCTTT CAGGANTEAFF TRBV30 - TRBJ1-1 11 -
TGTGCCAGCAAGCGCGGGGCGAATACATATGGCTACACCTTC CASKRGANTYGYTF TRBV6-5 - TRBJ1-2 14 -
TGTGCCAGCAGTTTCCAGGGAGACTATCAGCCCCAGCATTTT CASSFQGDYQPQHF TRBV27 - TRBJ1-5 14 -
TGTGCCAGTAACCCCCCAGGGGGTGGCTACACCTTC CASNPPGGGYTF TRBV19 - TRBJ1-2 12 TRBD1
TGTGCCAGCAGCCCCGCCGCCGGACTGGGTGGAAACACCATATATTTT CASSPAAGLGGNTIYF TRBV7-2 - TRBJ1-3 16 -
TGTGCCAGCAGCGTAGGGACAGTAGCTAATGAAAAACTGTTTTTT CASSVGTVANEKLFF TRBV9 - TRBJ1-4 15 -
TGTGCCACCAGTGATTTAACAGGGCGAGAAGCTTTCTTT CATSDLTGREAFF TRBV24-1 - TRBJ1-1 13 -
TGTGCCAGCACTCACTCTTTCAAGGACACTGAAGCTTTCTTT CASTHSFKDTEAFF TRBV11-2 few TRBJ1-1 14 -
TGTGCCAGCAGTTTAAAGGGACAGGGCATCTTTTTCGTGCAGACCCAGTACTTC CASSLKGQGIFFVQTQYF TRBV27 - TRBJ2-5 18 TRBD1
TGTGCCAGCAGCTTACAGGGACTAGTCGAGCAGTTCTTC CASSLQGLVEQFF TRBV7-8 - TRBJ2-1 13 TRBD2
TGTGCCTGGAGGGCCCCTTCGGGGGGATACCTCATGAACACTGAAGCTTTCTTT CAWRAPSGGYLMNTEAFF TRBV30 - TRBJ1-1 18 -
TGTGCCAGTAGCCCGGACAGGGGAGGAAATCAGCCCCAGCATTTT CASSPDRGGNQPQHF TRBV19 - TRBJ1-5 15 TRBD1
TGTGCCATCAGTGAATCAGGGGGAGGCTACACCTTC CAISESGGGYTF TRBV10-3 - TRBJ1-2 12 TRBD1
TGCGCCAGCAGCCAAGATCGAGGAATGTGGACAGATACGCAGTATTTT CASSQDRGMWTDTQYF TRBV4-1 - TRBJ2-3 16 -
TGTGCCAGCAGTTCCAGGGGGTGGAATGAGCAGTTCTTC CASSSRGWNEQFF TRBV12-3/TRBV12-4 - TRBJ2-1 13 TRBD1
TGTGCCAGCAGCTTAGGGGGCGCATATAATTCACCCCTCCACTTT CASSLGGAYNSPLHF TRBV7-9 - TRBJ1-6 15 -
TGTGCCAGCAGCCTGGGGACAGGGGGCAACTATGGCTACACCTTC CASSLGTGGNYGYTF TRBV5-4 - TRBJ1-2 15 TRBD1
TGTGCCAGCAGCCTAGGACTAGTCGGCACCGGGGAGCTGTTTTTT CASSLGLVGTGELFF TRBV7-7 - TRBJ2-2 15 TRBD2
TGTGCCAGTAGTAGCCCAGGGGGCGCTATATATTTT CASSSPGGAIYF TRBV19 - TRBJ1-3 12 TRBD1
TGTGCCAGTGAACAGGAGGCCTCAAGTGGGCCCCAGCATTTT CASEQEASSGPQHF TRBV19 few TRBJ1-5 14 -
TGTGCCAGCGCTCGAGGATTATCTGGGGCCAACGTCCTGACTTTC CASARGLSGANVLTF TRBV5-4 - TRBJ2-6 15 -
TGTGCCACCGGGACCGCGCGCGAGCAGTACTTC CATGTAREQYF TRBV19 - TRBJ2-7 11 -
TGTGCTTCGGCAGCGGGGCAAGAGACCCAGTACTTC CASAAGQETQYF TRBV2 - TRBJ2-5 12 TRBD2
TGTGCCAGCAGCGTAGGTTCAGGGTCGAATGGCTACACCTTC CASSVGSGSNGYTF TRBV9 - TRBJ1-2 14 -
TGTGCCAGCAGCTTAGCAGGGGGGCACTATCAGCCCCAGCATTTT CASSLAGGHYQPQHF TRBV7-8 few TRBJ1-5 15 -
TGTGCCAGTAGTAAGGGGCCCACTGAAGCTTTCTTT CASSKGPTEAFF TRBV19 - TRBJ1-1 12 -
TGTGCCAGCAGCTTCGGAGGAAATAGCAATCAGCCCCAGCATTTT CASSFGGNSNQPQHF TRBV7-2 - TRBJ1-5 15 -
TGTGCCAGCAGCTTAGATAGGGGGCTGCAGGAAAAACTGTTTTTT CASSLDRGLQEKLFF TRBV11-2 once TRBJ1-4 15 TRBD1
TGTGCCAGCAGCTCACTTTCCGGGGGCGGCTACACCTTC CASSSLSGGGYTF TRBV3-1/TRBV3-2 - TRBJ1-2 13 -
TGTGCCAGCAGCTTGGGGAGTAATTCACCCCTCCACTTT CASSLGSNSPLHF TRBV5-4 - TRBJ1-6 13 -
TGCGCCAGCAGCCAACTTCAAAACACACCGGGGGGCCGGGCAGATACGCAGTATTTT CASSQLQNTPGGRADTQYF TRBV4-3 - TRBJ2-3 19 -